The rows below give T cell receptor beta chains drawn from one sample of a study of T cell responses to AZD1222 COVID-19 vaccine. Sequenced by immunoSEQ multiplex PCR; TCRdb stores in-frame clones only, minus some. The sample includes some 150,000 clones, 65% to 90% of them seen just once. The input for sequencing was peripheral blood, taken 28 days after the second dose of the MenACWY control vaccine. These receptors all come from an adult who received the MenACWY meningococcal vaccine as a control. Each CDR3 is given with its conserved first and last residue. The D gene is left open where the match is weak. Clone size appears in some rows only: once, few, many, or a class for an expanded clone.

clone_size: NA
j_call: TRBJ2-1
d_call: NA
cdr3_length: 11
v_call: TRBV6-1
cdr3_aa: CASSEADEQFF
cdr3_nt: TGTGCCAGCAGTGAAGCTGACGAGCAGTTCTTC

clone_size: NA
j_call: TRBJ2-5
d_call: TRBD2
cdr3_length: 17
v_call: TRBV5-4
cdr3_aa: CASSLGWTSGFQETQYF
cdr3_nt: TGTGCCAGCAGCTTGGGTTGGACTAGCGGTTTCCAAGAGACCCAGTACTTC

clone_size: few
j_call: TRBJ2-1
d_call: TRBD2
cdr3_length: 15
v_call: TRBV7-2
cdr3_aa: CASSLGLAGETLTFF
cdr3_nt: TGTGCCAGCAGCTTGGGACTAGCGGGAGAAACGTTGACGTTCTTC

clone_size: NA
j_call: TRBJ2-7
d_call: NA
cdr3_length: 15
v_call: TRBV11-3
cdr3_aa: CASSPIRAFRGEQYF
cdr3_nt: TGTGCCAGCAGTCCCATTCGAGCTTTTCGTGGCGAGCAGTACTTC

clone_size: NA
j_call: TRBJ1-4
d_call: NA
cdr3_length: 17
v_call: TRBV6-2/TRBV6-3
cdr3_aa: CASSYRSARATNEKLFF
cdr3_nt: TGTGCCAGCAGTTACCGATCTGCTCGTGCAACTAATGAAAAACTGTTTTTT

clone_size: NA
j_call: TRBJ2-2
d_call: NA
cdr3_length: 15
v_call: TRBV5-1
cdr3_aa: CASSVGSLNTGELFF
cdr3_nt: TGCGCCAGCAGCGTGGGTAGCCTTAACACCGGGGAGCTGTTTTTT

clone_size: few
j_call: TRBJ2-1
d_call: TRBD2
cdr3_length: 18
v_call: TRBV4-1
cdr3_aa: CASSHGPLAGGLYNEQFF
cdr3_nt: TGCGCCAGCAGCCACGGGCCCCTAGCGGGGGGACTCTACAATGAGCAGTTCTTC

clone_size: NA
j_call: TRBJ1-1
d_call: NA
cdr3_length: 12
v_call: TRBV7-2
cdr3_aa: CASSLGPRAAFF
cdr3_nt: TGTGCCAGCAGCTTAGGGCCCCGAGCAGCTTTCTTT

clone_size: NA
j_call: TRBJ2-7
d_call: TRBD2
cdr3_length: 16
v_call: TRBV5-4
cdr3_aa: CASRIGGASGSHEQYF
cdr3_nt: TGTGCCAGCAGAATTGGAGGGGCTAGCGGGAGCCACGAGCAGTACTTC

clone_size: few
j_call: TRBJ2-3
d_call: NA
cdr3_length: 18
v_call: TRBV3-1/TRBV3-2
cdr3_aa: CASSQEVQPFSSTDTQYF
cdr3_nt: TGTGCCAGCAGCCAAGAGGTCCAACCATTTTCTAGCACAGATACGCAGTATTTT

clone_size: NA
j_call: TRBJ1-2
d_call: NA
cdr3_length: 12
v_call: TRBV29-1
cdr3_aa: CSVEDSDYGYTF
cdr3_nt: TGCAGCGTGGAGGACAGTGACTATGGCTACACCTTC

clone_size: NA
j_call: TRBJ2-1
d_call: TRBD1
cdr3_length: 16
v_call: TRBV19
cdr3_aa: CASSLITTGSYNEQFF
cdr3_nt: TGTGCCAGTAGTCTTATCACGACAGGGTCCTACAATGAGCAGTTCTTC

clone_size: NA
j_call: TRBJ2-1
d_call: NA
cdr3_length: 14
v_call: TRBV20-1
cdr3_aa: CSASRGGVDLEQFF
cdr3_nt: TGCAGTGCTAGTAGAGGAGGGGTCGATCTTGAGCAGTTCTTC

clone_size: NA
j_call: TRBJ1-5
d_call: NA
cdr3_length: 13
v_call: TRBV19
cdr3_aa: CASSEQSGQPQHF
cdr3_nt: TGTGCCAGTAGTGAACAAAGCGGTCAGCCCCAGCATTTT

clone_size: NA
j_call: TRBJ1-2
d_call: NA
cdr3_length: 14
v_call: TRBV19
cdr3_aa: CASSMYSSNYGYTF
cdr3_nt: TGTGCCAGTAGTATGTACAGCTCTAACTATGGCTACACCTTC

clone_size: NA
j_call: TRBJ1-6
d_call: NA
cdr3_length: 15
v_call: TRBV11-2
cdr3_aa: CASSPGAYSNSPLHF
cdr3_nt: TGTGCCAGCAGCCCCGGAGCCTACTCCAATTCACCCCTCCACTTT

clone_size: NA
j_call: TRBJ1-5
d_call: TRBD1
cdr3_length: 13
v_call: TRBV6-4
cdr3_aa: CASSEQGGQPQHF
cdr3_nt: TGTGCCAGCAGTGAGCAGGGGGGCCAGCCCCAGCATTTT

clone_size: NA
j_call: TRBJ1-6
d_call: TRBD1
cdr3_length: 17
v_call: TRBV11-3
cdr3_aa: CASSRRDSRDRNSPLHF
cdr3_nt: TGTGCCAGCAGCCGGAGGGACAGTAGAGATCGAAATTCACCCCTCCACTTT

clone_size: NA
j_call: TRBJ1-5
d_call: NA
cdr3_length: 14
v_call: TRBV2
cdr3_aa: CASLPGGSNQPQHF
cdr3_nt: TGTGCCAGCCTACCGGGGGGCTCTAATCAGCCCCAGCATTTT

clone_size: NA
j_call: TRBJ1-1
d_call: TRBD1
cdr3_length: 14
v_call: TRBV7-9
cdr3_aa: CASSTARGTDEAFF
cdr3_nt: TGTGCCAGCAGCACGGCCCGGGGGACAGATGAAGCTTTCTTT

clone_size: few
j_call: TRBJ1-3
d_call: TRBD1
cdr3_length: 16
v_call: TRBV2
cdr3_aa: CASRGGQARSGNTIYF
cdr3_nt: TGTGCCAGCAGGGGGGGACAGGCTCGCTCTGGAAACACCATATATTTT

clone_size: once
j_call: TRBJ2-1
d_call: NA
cdr3_length: 11
v_call: TRBV7-2
cdr3_aa: CASSLRGGAFF
cdr3_nt: TGTGCCAGCAGCTTAAGGGGGGGCGCGTTCTTC

clone_size: once
j_call: TRBJ2-3
d_call: NA
cdr3_length: 14
v_call: TRBV29-1
cdr3_aa: CSVGWSPSTDTQYF
cdr3_nt: TGCAGCGTTGGGTGGTCCCCTAGCACAGATACGCAGTATTTT

clone_size: NA
j_call: TRBJ1-4
d_call: NA
cdr3_length: 12
v_call: TRBV2
cdr3_aa: CASRKIDEKLFF
cdr3_nt: TGTGCCAGCAGGAAGATAGACGAAAAACTGTTTTTT

clone_size: NA
j_call: TRBJ2-5
d_call: NA
cdr3_length: 15
v_call: TRBV4-1
cdr3_aa: CASSQAPTRRETQYF
cdr3_nt: TGCGCCAGCAGCCAAGCACCCACTAGGAGAGAGACCCAGTACTTC

clone_size: NA
j_call: TRBJ1-2
d_call: NA
cdr3_length: 15
v_call: TRBV4-1
cdr3_aa: CASSQDADGAYGYTF
cdr3_nt: TGCGCCAGCAGCCAAGATGCTGACGGAGCCTATGGCTACACCTTC

clone_size: NA
j_call: TRBJ2-1
d_call: TRBD1
cdr3_length: 13
v_call: TRBV28
cdr3_aa: CASRTDRGYEQFF
cdr3_nt: TGTGCCAGCAGAACGGACAGGGGTTACGAGCAGTTCTTC

clone_size: NA
j_call: TRBJ1-1
d_call: NA
cdr3_length: 12
v_call: TRBV19
cdr3_aa: CASTPSLGEAFF
cdr3_nt: TGTGCCAGTACCCCCTCGCTGGGTGAAGCTTTCTTT

clone_size: NA
j_call: TRBJ1-4
d_call: NA
cdr3_length: 13
v_call: TRBV6-5
cdr3_aa: CASIRATNEKLFF
cdr3_nt: TGTGCCAGCATCCGGGCAACTAATGAAAAACTGTTTTTT